The 2 T cell receptor beta chains below were found in one sample sequenced in a study of blood T cell repertoires in COVID-19. Sequencing was performed with immunoSEQ multiplex PCR; in TCRdb, only in-frame clones are kept and a portion is missing. Of about 240,000 clones listed, just under 85% are singletons. Sequenced: peripheral blood. These receptors all stem from a woman of 80 years or more with acute or convalescent COVID-19.

The rearrangement links TRBV24-1 to TRBJ2-1, with TRBD2 matching 8 bases. Looked up from germline, CDR1 is KGHDR and CDR2 is SFDVKD. Trimming removed 4 bases from V and 2 bases from J; junction bases left unmatched: 12. CDR3 length equals 18 residues. DNA of the CDR3: TGTGCCACCAGTGACCCTGTAGCGGGAACGGGACCCTACAATGAGCAGTTCTTC. The encoded protein is CATSDPVAGTGPYNEQFF.

The rearrangement joins TRBV7-3 to TRBJ2-2; 8 positions match TRBD1. Losses at the gene ends were 3 bases for V and 4 bases for J; bases not matched to a gene: 7. The germline V gene encodes CDR1 SGHTA and CDR2 FQGTGA. CDR3 length equals 16 residues. The DNA for the CDR3 is TGTGCCAGCAGCTTTCCGAGACAGGGGTCCACCGGGGAGCTGTTTTTT. The encoded protein is CASSFPRQGSTGELFF.